What follows are 15 T cell receptor beta chains derived from one specimen sequenced in a study of T cells expressing NK-cell markers. Reanalyzing the 5' RACE reads, TCRdb keeps one entry per CDR3 protein, without DNA. The record lists around 470,000 distinct CDR3 sequences, of which the ten most abundant hold roughly 1.4%. The sample consisted of blood T cells: a sorted CD56 or NKG2C T cell subset, CD4+ or CD8+ T cells, or bulk PBMC T cells (not recorded which). All receptors come from a woman aged 45-65 years in good health.

CDR3 protein: CASSFLPGVNQPQHF. This chain connects TRBV5-1 to TRBJ1-5; TCRdb returns TRBD1, unconfirmable since there is no DNA. The CDR3 runs to 15 residues. Looked up from germline, CDR1 is SGHRS and CDR2 is YFSETQ.

The chain couples TRBV7-9 to TRBJ2-5; TCRdb calls TRBD1, which cannot be checked without DNA. This CDR3 has 13 residues. Germline V gene data show CDR1 as SEHNR and CDR2 as FQNEAQ (reference sequence). CDR3 sequence: CASSPGADGTQYF.

The gene calls are TRBV24-1 and TRBJ2-1; TCRdb indicates TRBD2, and absent DNA this call remains unverified. The CDR3 loop spans 15 amino acids. CDR1 is KGHDR, CDR2 SFDVKD, per germline. CDR3: CATSDPGLAGREQFF.

The V and J genes are TRBV9 and TRBJ2-5; TCRdb selects TRBD1, and the lack of DNA leaves this call unchecked. The CDR3 contains 15 residues. Looked up from germline, CDR1 is SGDLS and CDR2 is YYNGEE. CDR3 protein: CATNPGGGNRETQYF.

The J gene is TRBJ2-1, the V gene TRBV30; the D gene TCRdb calls, TRBD1, cannot be checked with no DNA. Germline V gives CDR1 GTSNPN, CDR2 SVGIG (reference sequence). CDR3 size: 15 residues. The CDR3: CAWTTDRGRQNEQFF.

The chain links TRBV9 to TRBJ2-1; there is no DNA to check the TCRdb D call of TRBD2. CDR3 size: 17 residues. The germline V gene has CDR1 SGDLS and CDR2 YYNGEE. CDR3 region: CASSVGGLRSSYNEQFF. Combining the CDR3 with reference TRBV9 and TRBJ2-1 gives the whole variable domain DSGVTQTPKHLITATGQRVTLRCSPRSGDLSVYWYQQSLDQGLQFLIQYYNGEERAKGNILERFSAQQFPDLHSELNLSSLELGDSALYFCASSVGGLRSSYNEQFFGPGTRLTVL.

The chain employs TRBV11-2 and TRBJ2-1; TCRdb selects TRBD2, and the lack of DNA leaves this call unchecked. The CDR3 is made up of 15 amino acids. Germline V CDR1 and CDR2: SGHAT, FQNNGV. The CDR3 protein is CASSLISASGSEQFF.

This chain's CDR3 is CASSVDEGGYNEQFF. The chain recombines TRBV9 with TRBJ2-1; TCRdb reports TRBD2, a call that lacks DNA to check it against. Germline CDR1 and CDR2: SGDLS and YYNGEE. CDR3 size: 15 residues.

The chain has TRBV6-5 and TRBJ1-1; as DNA is missing, the TRBD1 call by TCRdb cannot be tested. Germline lookup yields CDR1 MNHEY and CDR2 SVGAGI. This CDR3 has 14 residues. The CDR3 region is CASSFQGQNTEAFF.

The genes are TRBV20-1 and TRBJ2-5; TCRdb reports TRBD1, a call that lacks DNA to check it against. CDR1 is DFQATT, CDR2 SNEGSKA, per germline (reference sequence). The CDR3 covers 14 residues. The CDR3 loop reads CSASRQLRGETQYF.

The chain joins TRBV20-1 to TRBJ1-3; lacking DNA, the TRBD1 call made by TCRdb goes unchecked. CDR3 length: 15 residues. Germline V CDR1 and CDR2: DFQATT, SNEGSKA (reference sequence). The CDR3 sequence: CSAIAGYPAGNTIYF.

The rearrangement links TRBV24-1 to TRBJ2-2; the TCRdb D gene call, TRBD2, has no DNA to confirm it. Germline CDR1 is KGHDR and CDR2 is SFDVKD. The CDR3 is 17 amino acids. The CDR3 is CATSDPGTSGTTGELFF.

The chain carries TRBV6-5 and TRBJ1-1; TCRdb reports TRBD1, a call that lacks DNA to check it against. Germline values: CDR1 MNHEY, CDR2 SVGAGI. CDR3 length equals 15 residues. CDR3 loop: CASTRQGLLAGEAFF.

This chain uses TRBV20-1 with TRBJ2-3; the TCRdb D gene call, TRBD1, has no DNA to confirm it. The V gene's germline CDR1 is DFQATT and CDR2 SNEGSKA (reference sequence). The CDR3 consists of 13 residues. The CDR3: CSAPGPDTDTQYF.

The V call is TRBV20-1, the J call TRBJ2-5; the D gene TCRdb calls, TRBD2, cannot be checked with no DNA. Germline lookup yields CDR1 DFQATT and CDR2 SNEGSKA (reference sequence). The CDR3 spans 13 residues. CDR3 sequence reads: CSGSSGTTGTQYF.